This is a list of T cell receptor beta chains from one sample in a study of blood T cell repertoires in COVID-19. The table came from immunoSEQ multiplex PCR; TCRdb's copy has only in-frame clones and leaves some out. The data contain about 47,000 clones, 84% of them singletons. The sample taken for sequencing was peripheral blood. The receptors shown here come from a man aged 50 or older with acute or convalescent COVID-19. CDR3s include the opening cysteine and the closing phenylalanine or tryptophan. The order of the fields is J gene, V gene, CDR3 length, CDR3 protein.

j_call: TRBJ1-1
v_call: TRBV30
cdr3_length: 12
cdr3_aa: CAGRTGNTEAFF

j_call: TRBJ2-7
v_call: TRBV27
cdr3_length: 15
cdr3_aa: CASSFSSGRQNEQYF

j_call: TRBJ2-6
v_call: TRBV5-1
cdr3_length: 18
cdr3_aa: CASSLGGTGASGANVLTF

j_call: TRBJ2-7
v_call: TRBV9
cdr3_length: 15
cdr3_aa: CASSVAGATSYEQYF

j_call: TRBJ2-2
v_call: TRBV25-1
cdr3_length: 16
cdr3_aa: CASRPPGQGGTGELFF

j_call: TRBJ2-2
v_call: TRBV11-2
cdr3_length: 13
cdr3_aa: CASSLLDTGELFF

j_call: TRBJ2-5
v_call: TRBV7-2
cdr3_length: 15
cdr3_aa: CASSLESFDQETQYF

j_call: TRBJ1-2
v_call: TRBV3-1/TRBV3-2
cdr3_length: 15
cdr3_aa: CASSHLDRVGGGYTF

j_call: TRBJ2-1
v_call: TRBV7-8
cdr3_length: 15
cdr3_aa: CASGRPGRQGNEQFF

j_call: TRBJ2-5
v_call: TRBV3-1/TRBV3-2
cdr3_length: 15
cdr3_aa: CASSLGGTMEETQYF

j_call: TRBJ1-6
v_call: TRBV18
cdr3_length: 13
cdr3_aa: CASSQGRDSPLHF

j_call: TRBJ2-7
v_call: TRBV19
cdr3_length: 18
cdr3_aa: CASSPTVGGRGTPFEQYF

j_call: TRBJ1-2
v_call: TRBV20-1
cdr3_length: 9
cdr3_aa: CSTGYGYTF

j_call: TRBJ2-1
v_call: TRBV9
cdr3_length: 13
cdr3_aa: CASSAEVLALQFF

j_call: TRBJ2-5
v_call: TRBV10-3
cdr3_length: 12
cdr3_aa: CATGRGKETQYF

j_call: TRBJ2-1
v_call: TRBV19
cdr3_length: 16
cdr3_aa: CASSSMGRSSYNEQFF

j_call: TRBJ1-2
v_call: TRBV18
cdr3_length: 14
cdr3_aa: CASSPEDRNYGYTF

j_call: TRBJ2-1
v_call: TRBV7-9
cdr3_length: 16
cdr3_aa: CASSQTFSGSWNEQFF

j_call: TRBJ2-4
v_call: TRBV12-2
cdr3_length: 14
cdr3_aa: CASEGGKPKNIQYF

j_call: TRBJ2-1
v_call: TRBV30
cdr3_length: 15
cdr3_aa: CAWSVAGKPDNEQFF

j_call: TRBJ2-1
v_call: TRBV15
cdr3_length: 14
cdr3_aa: CATSTSGESNEQFF

j_call: TRBJ1-5
v_call: TRBV25-1
cdr3_length: 14
cdr3_aa: CASSRQGSNQPQHF

j_call: TRBJ1-5
v_call: TRBV4-3
cdr3_length: 15
cdr3_aa: CASSQDRGLGQPQHF

j_call: TRBJ2-7
v_call: TRBV6-5
cdr3_length: 14
cdr3_aa: CASSPGTGPYEQYF

j_call: TRBJ2-6
v_call: TRBV6-2/TRBV6-3
cdr3_length: 17
cdr3_aa: CASSYTSGRAGANVLTF

j_call: TRBJ2-3
v_call: TRBV19
cdr3_length: 15
cdr3_aa: CASSMGQGIIDTQYF

j_call: TRBJ1-3
v_call: TRBV5-6
cdr3_length: 15
cdr3_aa: CASSLDGGSGNTIYF

j_call: TRBJ1-1
v_call: TRBV6-6
cdr3_length: 12
cdr3_aa: CASSFQGTEAFF

j_call: TRBJ2-1
v_call: TRBV27
cdr3_length: 14
cdr3_aa: CASSFTSAKRKQFF

j_call: TRBJ1-3
v_call: TRBV5-6
cdr3_length: 14
cdr3_aa: CASRAGLSGNTIYF

j_call: TRBJ1-5
v_call: TRBV18
cdr3_length: 15
cdr3_aa: CASSPPPGSNQPQHF

j_call: TRBJ1-5
v_call: TRBV28
cdr3_length: 12
cdr3_aa: CASSSPGQPQHF

j_call: TRBJ2-1
v_call: TRBV5-1
cdr3_length: 13
cdr3_aa: CASSFQGTNEQFF

j_call: TRBJ1-3
v_call: TRBV30
cdr3_length: 16
cdr3_aa: CAWSRNRVLSGNTIYF

j_call: TRBJ2-2
v_call: TRBV6-4
cdr3_length: 13
cdr3_aa: CASSEESTGELFF

j_call: TRBJ1-1
v_call: TRBV6-4
cdr3_length: 13
cdr3_aa: CASSSGLGTEAFF

j_call: TRBJ2-7
v_call: TRBV2
cdr3_length: 13
cdr3_aa: CASSDGSDYEQYF

j_call: TRBJ1-4
v_call: TRBV5-4
cdr3_length: 14
cdr3_aa: CASSLGTVNEKLFF

j_call: TRBJ2-5
v_call: TRBV4-3
cdr3_length: 14
cdr3_aa: CASSQSTSGGTQYF

j_call: TRBJ2-1
v_call: TRBV5-1
cdr3_length: 12
cdr3_aa: CASSPRLNEQFF

j_call: TRBJ2-1
v_call: TRBV4-3
cdr3_length: 17
cdr3_aa: CASSQDKFGSGRVEQFF

j_call: TRBJ2-7
v_call: TRBV2
cdr3_length: 14
cdr3_aa: CASSQTGGAYEQYF

j_call: TRBJ1-5
v_call: TRBV12-3/TRBV12-4
cdr3_length: 13
cdr3_aa: CASSFSGGGPQHF

j_call: TRBJ2-7
v_call: TRBV10-3
cdr3_length: 16
cdr3_aa: CAISAGTSGGSYEQYF

j_call: TRBJ1-2
v_call: TRBV30
cdr3_length: 13
cdr3_aa: CAWSVEANYGYTF

j_call: TRBJ1-5
v_call: TRBV3-1/TRBV3-2
cdr3_length: 18
cdr3_aa: CASSSRRREGVSNQPQHF

j_call: TRBJ1-5
v_call: TRBV19
cdr3_length: 15
cdr3_aa: CASRYGQENNQPQHF

j_call: TRBJ2-2
v_call: TRBV4-2
cdr3_length: 14
cdr3_aa: CASSQVLLTGELFF

j_call: TRBJ2-3
v_call: TRBV5-6
cdr3_length: 17
cdr3_aa: CASSLARASGSPDTQYF

j_call: TRBJ1-1
v_call: TRBV28
cdr3_length: 15
cdr3_aa: CASSLLGTRGTEAFF

j_call: TRBJ2-1
v_call: TRBV24-1
cdr3_length: 14
cdr3_aa: CATSRAGIYVEQFF

j_call: TRBJ2-7
v_call: TRBV7-8
cdr3_length: 15
cdr3_aa: CASSPRDSAAYEQYF

j_call: TRBJ2-4
v_call: TRBV6-5
cdr3_length: 15
cdr3_aa: CASSLDSGNWDIQYF

j_call: TRBJ1-4
v_call: TRBV18
cdr3_length: 14
cdr3_aa: CASSPTGDHEKLFF

j_call: TRBJ2-1
v_call: TRBV15
cdr3_length: 12
cdr3_aa: CATGPIGTGSFF